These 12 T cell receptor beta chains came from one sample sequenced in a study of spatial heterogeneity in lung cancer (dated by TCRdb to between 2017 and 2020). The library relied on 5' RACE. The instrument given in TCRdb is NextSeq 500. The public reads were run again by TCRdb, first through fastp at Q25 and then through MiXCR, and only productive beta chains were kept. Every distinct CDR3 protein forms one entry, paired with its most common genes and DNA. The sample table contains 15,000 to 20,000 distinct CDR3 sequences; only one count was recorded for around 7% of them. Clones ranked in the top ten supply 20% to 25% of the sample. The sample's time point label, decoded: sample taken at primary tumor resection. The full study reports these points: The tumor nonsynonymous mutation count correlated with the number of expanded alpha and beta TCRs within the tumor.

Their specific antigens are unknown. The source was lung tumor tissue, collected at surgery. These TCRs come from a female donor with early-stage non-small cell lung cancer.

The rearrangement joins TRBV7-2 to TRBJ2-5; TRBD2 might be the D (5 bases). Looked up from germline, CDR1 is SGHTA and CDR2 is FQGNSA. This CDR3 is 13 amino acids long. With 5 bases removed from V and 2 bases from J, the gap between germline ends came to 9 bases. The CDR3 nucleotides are TGTGCCAGCAGCCCCAGGAGGCAAGAGACCCAGTACTTC. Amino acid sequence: CASSPRRQETQYF.

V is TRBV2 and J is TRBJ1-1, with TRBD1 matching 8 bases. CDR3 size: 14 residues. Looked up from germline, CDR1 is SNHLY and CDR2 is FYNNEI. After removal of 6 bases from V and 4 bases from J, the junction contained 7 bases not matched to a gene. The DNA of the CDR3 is TGTGCCAGCAGAAGACAGGGGAGAGGCACTGAAGCTTTCTTT. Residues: CASRRQGRGTEAFF.

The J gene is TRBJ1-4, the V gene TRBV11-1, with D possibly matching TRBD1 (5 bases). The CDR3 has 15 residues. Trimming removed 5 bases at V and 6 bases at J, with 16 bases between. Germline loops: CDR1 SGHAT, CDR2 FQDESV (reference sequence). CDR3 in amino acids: CASSTRDREDEKLFF. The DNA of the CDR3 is TGTGCCAGCAGCACCCGGGACCGTGAGGATGAAAAACTGTTTTTT.

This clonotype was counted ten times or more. The CDR3 loop is CASSPSRIKSDQPQHF. The CDR3 nucleotides are TGTGCCAGCTCACCAAGTAGGATCAAGTCTGATCAGCCCCAGCATTTT. The chain is built from TRBV18 and TRBJ1-5; D is unresolved. The CDR3 totals 16 residues. From germline, CDR1 is KGHSH and CDR2 LQKENI. Trimming left V 2 bases short and J 5 bases short, with 16 bases between.

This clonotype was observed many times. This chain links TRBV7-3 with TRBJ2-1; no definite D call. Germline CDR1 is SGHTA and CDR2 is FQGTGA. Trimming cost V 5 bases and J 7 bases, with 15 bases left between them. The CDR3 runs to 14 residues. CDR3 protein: CASSPYGSSNEQFF. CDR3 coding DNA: TGTGCCAGCAGCCCCTATGGAAGTAGTAATGAGCAGTTCTTC.

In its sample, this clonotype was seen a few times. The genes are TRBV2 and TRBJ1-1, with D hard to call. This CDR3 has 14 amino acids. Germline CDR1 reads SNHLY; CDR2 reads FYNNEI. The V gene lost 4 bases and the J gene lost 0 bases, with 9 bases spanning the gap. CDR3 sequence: CASSAGSLNTEAFF. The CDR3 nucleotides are TGTGCCAGCAGTGCCGGCAGCCTGAACACTGAAGCTTTCTTT.

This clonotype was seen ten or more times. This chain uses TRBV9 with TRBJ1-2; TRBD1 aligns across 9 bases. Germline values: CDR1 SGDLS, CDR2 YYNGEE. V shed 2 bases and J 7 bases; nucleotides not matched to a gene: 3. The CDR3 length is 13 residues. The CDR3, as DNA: TGTGCCAGCAGCGTCGGGACAGGGCTTGGCTACACCTTC. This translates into CASSVGTGLGYTF.

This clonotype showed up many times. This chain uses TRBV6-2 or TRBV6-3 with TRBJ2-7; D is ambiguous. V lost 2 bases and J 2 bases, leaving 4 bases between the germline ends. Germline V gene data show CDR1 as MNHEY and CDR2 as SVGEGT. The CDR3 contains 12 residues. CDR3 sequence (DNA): TGTGCCAGCAGTTACGGCACCTACGAGCAGTACTTC. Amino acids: CASSYGTYEQYF.

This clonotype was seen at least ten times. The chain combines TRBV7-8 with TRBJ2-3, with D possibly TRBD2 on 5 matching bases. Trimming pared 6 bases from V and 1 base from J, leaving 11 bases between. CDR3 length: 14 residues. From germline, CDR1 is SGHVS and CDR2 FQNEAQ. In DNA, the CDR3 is TGTGCCAGCAGTTTCCTGAGGGGCACAGATACGCAGTATTTT. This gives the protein CASSFLRGTDTQYF.

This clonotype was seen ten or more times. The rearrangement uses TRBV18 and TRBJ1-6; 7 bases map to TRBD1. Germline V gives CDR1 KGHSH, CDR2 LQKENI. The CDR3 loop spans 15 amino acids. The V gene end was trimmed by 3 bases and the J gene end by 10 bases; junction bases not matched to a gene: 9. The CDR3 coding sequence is TGTGCCAGCTCACCCTTACAGGGGAAAGGGTCACCCCTCCACTTT. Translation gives CASSPLQGKGSPLHF.

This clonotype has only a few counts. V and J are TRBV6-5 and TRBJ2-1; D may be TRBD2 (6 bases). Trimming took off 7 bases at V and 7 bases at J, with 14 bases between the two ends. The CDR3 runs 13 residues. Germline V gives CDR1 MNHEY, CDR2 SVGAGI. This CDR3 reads CASKEGKWNEQFF. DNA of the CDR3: TGTGCCAGCAAGGAGGGGAAGTGGAATGAGCAGTTCTTC.

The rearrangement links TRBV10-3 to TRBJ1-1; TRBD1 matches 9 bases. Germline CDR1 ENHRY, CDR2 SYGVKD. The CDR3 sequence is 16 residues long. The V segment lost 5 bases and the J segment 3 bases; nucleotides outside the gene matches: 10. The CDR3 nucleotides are TGTGCCATCAGTCGAACAGGGGGCCAAGGCGACACTGAAGCTTTCTTT. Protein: CAISRTGGQGDTEAFF.